A selection of T cell receptor beta chains follows, all from one sample in a study of metastatic and nonmetastatic thyroid tumors. MiXCR re-clonotyped the PCR reads for TCRdb. The table lists around 35,000 clones, approximately 15% of them singletons. What was sequenced was blood. Receptors originate from a female donor with papillary thyroid cancer or a benign thyroid nodule (not recorded which). Some clones in this sample may be carry-over from other donors' samples. The CDR3 runs from the conserved cysteine through the conserved F or W. The order of the fields is V gene, J gene, CDR3 protein.

TRBV20-1	TRBJ1-1	CSATQGQNMNTEAFF
TRBV5-1	TRBJ2-6	CASTGQSNSGANVLTF
TRBV11-3	TRBJ2-7	CASSYSLGNSGLGTYEQYF
TRBV7-6	TRBJ2-5	CASSFGGQETQYF
TRBV11-2	TRBJ2-1	CASSSGGSNEQFF
TRBV6-6	TRBJ1-5	CASSYAHLGNQPQHF
TRBV3-1	TRBJ1-2	CASSQRDRGITNYGYTF
TRBV6-5	TRBJ2-2	CASSYSLGAGELFF
TRBV19	TRBJ2-7	CASSSTGEPFDEQYF
TRBV7-3	TRBJ2-5	CASSRDHSGAQYF
TRBV7-9	TRBJ2-1	CASQSVENSDEQFF